This is a list of T cell receptor beta chains from one sample in a study of T cell responses to AZD1222 COVID-19 vaccine. Here immunoSEQ multiplex PCR was the method, and the copy in TCRdb shows in-frame clones only, minus some. The sample lists about 92,000 clones, over 75% occurring once. Sequences were derived from peripheral blood, sampled on day 0 of AZD1222 vaccination. The receptors originated from an adult in good health. Each CDR3 is given with its conserved first and last residue. A D gene is named only where the DNA matches it firmly. Clone size is not always given. Where it is, it says once, few, many or a class for expanded clones.

clone size	V gene	J gene	D gene	CDR3 protein	CDR3 DNA
.	TRBV27	TRBJ2-1	TRBD2	CASTLQRGGFNEQFF	TGTGCCAGCACCCTCCAGCGGGGGGGGTTCAATGAGCAGTTCTTC
.	TRBV18	TRBJ2-3	TRBD2	CASSPTGGGASDTQYF	TGTGCCAGCTCACCAACGGGCGGGGGGGCGTCAGATACGCAGTATTTT
.	TRBV7-9	TRBJ1-5	TRBD1	CAVGGTGWYSNQPQHF	TGTGCAGTAGGGGGGACAGGATGGTATAGCAATCAGCCCCAGCATTTT
.	TRBV6-1	TRBJ1-2	.	CASSEGGISYGYTF	TGTGCCAGCAGTGAAGGCGGGATTAGCTATGGCTACACCTTC
.	TRBV5-1	TRBJ2-1	TRBD2	CASQTSGALNEQFF	TGCGCCAGCCAAACTAGCGGGGCACTCAATGAGCAGTTCTTC
.	TRBV4-2	TRBJ2-3	.	CASSQEGTDTQYF	TGTGCCAGCAGCCAAGAAGGCACAGATACGCAGTATTTT
.	TRBV9	TRBJ1-5	.	CASSVGDGLGPQHF	TGTGCCAGCAGCGTAGGTGACGGCCTTGGGCCCCAGCATTTT
.	TRBV6-4	TRBJ1-2	.	CATRKKVYGYTF	TGTGCCACCCGTAAGAAGGTCTATGGCTACACCTTC
.	TRBV3-1/TRBV3-2	TRBJ2-4	TRBD2	CASSQGSGEIAKNIQYF	TGTGCCAGCAGCCAAGGGAGCGGGGAGATAGCCAAAAACATTCAGTACTTC
few	TRBV3-1/TRBV3-2	TRBJ1-6	TRBD1	CASSQGDRDSPLHF	TGTGCCAGCAGCCAAGGCGACAGGGATTCACCCCTCCACTTT
.	TRBV18	TRBJ2-5	TRBD2	CASSPPGLAGETQYF	TGTGCCAGCTCACCACCGGGACTAGCGGGGGAGACCCAGTACTTC
.	TRBV19	TRBJ1-1	TRBD1	CASSMGQGARTEAFF	TGTGCCAGTAGTATGGGACAGGGGGCGAGGACTGAAGCTTTCTTT
.	TRBV3-1/TRBV3-2	TRBJ1-4	.	CASSQPNEKLFF	TGTGCCAGCAGCCAACCCAATGAAAAACTGTTTTTT
.	TRBV5-1	TRBJ2-7	.	CASSSPRLGEQYF	TGCGCCAGCAGCTCCCCTCGCCTCGGAGAGCAGTACTTC
few	TRBV18	TRBJ1-2	.	CASSENDDYGYTF	TGTGCCAGCTCGGAAAACGACGACTATGGCTACACCTTC
.	TRBV12-3/TRBV12-4	TRBJ1-1	.	CASSGGPEAFF	TGTGCCAGCAGTGGGGGCCCTGAAGCTTTCTTT
.	TRBV5-4	TRBJ1-2	TRBD1	CASSGGTGQGATGYTF	TGTGCCAGCAGCGGAGGAACAGGGCAGGGGGCGACTGGCTACACCTTC
.	TRBV7-2	TRBJ2-5	.	CASSLNRGPETQYF	TGTGCCAGCAGCTTAAATAGGGGCCCAGAGACCCAGTACTTC
.	TRBV19	TRBJ1-6	TRBD1	CASSTTGNSPLHF	TGTGCCAGTAGTACGACAGGGAATTCACCCCTCCACTTT
.	TRBV18	TRBJ2-2	TRBD1	CASSPQVTGQWGNTGELFF	TGTGCCAGCTCACCGCAGGTTACGGGACAGTGGGGAAACACCGGGGAGCTGTTTTTT
.	TRBV6-1	TRBJ2-7	TRBD2	CASSERGPGGRKQYF	TGTGCCAGCAGTGAAAGGGGCCCCGGCGGGAGAAAGCAGTACTTC
.	TRBV5-1	TRBJ2-1	TRBD2	CASSRAGEVNEQFF	TGCGCCAGCAGCCGCGCGGGAGAAGTCAATGAGCAGTTCTTC
.	TRBV4-1	TRBJ1-5	.	CASSQDQGAGQPQHF	TGCGCCAGCAGCCAAGATCAGGGCGCAGGACAGCCCCAGCATTTT
.	TRBV5-1	TRBJ1-6	.	CASSVIGGGSYNSPLHF	TGCGCCAGCAGTGTGATCGGAGGGGGCTCCTATAATTCACCCCTCCACTTT
.	TRBV5-1	TRBJ1-6	.	CASSSRGRDSPLHF	TGCGCCAGCAGCTCTCGGGGGCGGGATTCACCCCTCCACTTT
.	TRBV5-1	TRBJ1-2	.	CASSLAGNYGYTF	TGCGCCAGCAGCTTGGCAGGGAACTATGGCTACACCTTC
.	TRBV19	TRBJ2-7	.	CASSSLTGQGLYEQYF	TGTGCCAGTAGCTCGTTGACCGGGCAGGGCTTATACGAGCAGTACTTC
once	TRBV2	TRBJ1-1	.	CASNPGMRNTEAFF	TGTGCCAGCAACCCGGGGATGAGGAACACTGAAGCTTTCTTT
.	TRBV6-5	TRBJ2-1	TRBD2	CASSSLAVYNEQFF	TGTGCCAGCAGTTCGCTAGCGGTCTACAATGAGCAGTTCTTC
.	TRBV27	TRBJ2-7	TRBD1	CASRNDRDLGEQYF	TGTGCCAGCAGAAACGACAGGGATCTTGGCGAGCAGTACTTC
.	TRBV5-1	TRBJ2-1	TRBD2	CASRLQRGGLGEQFF	TGCGCCAGCAGGCTCCAGCGGGGGGGCCTGGGGGAGCAGTTCTTC
.	TRBV4-1	TRBJ2-4	TRBD2	CASSHRGGGGENIQYF	TGCGCCAGCAGCCACCGGGGGGGCGGAGGTGAAAACATTCAGTACTTC
.	TRBV6-5	TRBJ1-3	.	CASSWGRKSGNTIYF	TGTGCCAGCAGTTGGGGGCGGAAGTCTGGAAACACCATATATTTT
.	TRBV7-2	TRBJ1-2	.	CASSLVGGDGYTF	TGTGCCAGCAGCTTAGTTGGAGGGGACGGCTACACCTTC
.	TRBV7-3	TRBJ2-2	TRBD2	CASSLISGRGTGELFF	TGTGCCAGCAGCTTAATAAGCGGGAGAGGCACCGGGGAGCTGTTTTTT
.	TRBV1	TRBJ1-2	.	CTSSQDGIRTGLFGGYTF	TGCACCAGCAGCCAAGATGGCATAAGGACAGGCCTATTCGGGGGCTACACCTTC
.	TRBV2	TRBJ2-1	TRBD2	CASSEVSLAGVDEQFF	TGTGCCAGCAGTGAAGTCAGCCTAGCGGGAGTGGATGAGCAGTTCTTC
.	TRBV19	TRBJ2-3	TRBD1	CATRDRGQPTDTQYF	TGTGCCACCCGGGACAGGGGCCAGCCCACAGATACGCAGTATTTT
.	TRBV14	TRBJ1-4	TRBD1	CASSQEIGRGDEKLFF	TGTGCCAGCAGCCAAGAAATCGGCAGGGGGGATGAAAAACTGTTTTTT
.	TRBV7-2	TRBJ2-7	.	CASSQTSSSEQYF	TGTGCCAGCAGCCAAACTAGTAGTTCCGAGCAGTACTTC
.	TRBV3-1/TRBV3-2	TRBJ2-7	TRBD2	CASSQVLAGGPSEQYF	TGTGCCAGCAGCCAAGTGCTAGCGGGAGGGCCGTCGGAGCAGTACTTC
.	TRBV10-1	TRBJ2-7	.	CASSESGEQYF	TGCGCCAGCAGTGAGTCGGGTGAGCAGTACTTC
.	TRBV3-1/TRBV3-2	TRBJ2-2	.	CASSPGLNTGELFF	TGTGCCAGCAGCCCGGGACTGAACACCGGGGAGCTGTTTTTT
.	TRBV5-4	TRBJ1-2	.	CASSLGGLKDGYTF	TGTGCCAGCAGCTTGGGGGGGTTGAAGGATGGCTACACCTTC
.	TRBV12-3/TRBV12-4	TRBJ1-1	.	CASSFRDLTEAFF	TGTGCCAGCAGTTTTCGGGATCTCACTGAAGCTTTCTTT
.	TRBV6-5	TRBJ2-1	TRBD2	CASSYPRTSGVNEQFF	TGTGCCAGCAGTTACCCTCGGACTAGCGGGGTCAATGAGCAGTTCTTC
.	TRBV10-2	TRBJ2-2	.	CASAGVEGVAGELFF	TGCGCCAGCGCAGGAGTAGAAGGTGTCGCCGGGGAGCTGTTTTTT
.	TRBV7-8	TRBJ2-3	TRBD2	CASSFLERGGTDTQYF	TGTGCCAGCAGCTTTTTAGAGCGGGGGGGCACAGATACGCAGTATTTT